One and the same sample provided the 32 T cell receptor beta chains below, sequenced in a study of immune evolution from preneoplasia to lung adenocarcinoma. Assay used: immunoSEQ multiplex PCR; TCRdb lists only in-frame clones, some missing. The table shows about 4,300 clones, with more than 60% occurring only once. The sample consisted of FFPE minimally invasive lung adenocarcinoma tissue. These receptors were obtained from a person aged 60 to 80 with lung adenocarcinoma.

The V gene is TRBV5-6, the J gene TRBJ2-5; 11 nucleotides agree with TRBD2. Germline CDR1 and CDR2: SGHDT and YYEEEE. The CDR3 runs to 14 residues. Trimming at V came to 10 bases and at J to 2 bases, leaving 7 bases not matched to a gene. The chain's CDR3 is CAAGTSGAQETQYF. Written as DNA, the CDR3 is TGTGCCGCCGGGACTAGCGGAGCACAAGAGACCCAGTACTTC.

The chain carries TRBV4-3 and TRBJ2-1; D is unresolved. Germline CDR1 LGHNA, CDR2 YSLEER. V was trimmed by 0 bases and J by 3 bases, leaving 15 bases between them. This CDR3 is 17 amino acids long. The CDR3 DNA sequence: TGCGCCAGCAGCCAAGAAGCGCGGCGCTCACACTACAATGAGCAGTTCTTC. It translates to CASSQEARRSHYNEQFF.

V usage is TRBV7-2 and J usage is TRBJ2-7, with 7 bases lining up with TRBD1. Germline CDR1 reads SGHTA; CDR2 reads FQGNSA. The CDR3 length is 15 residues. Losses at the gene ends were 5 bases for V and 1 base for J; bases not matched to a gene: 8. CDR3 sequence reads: CASSAMDRPSYEQYF. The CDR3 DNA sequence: TGTGCCAGCAGCGCAATGGACAGGCCTTCCTACGAGCAGTACTTC.

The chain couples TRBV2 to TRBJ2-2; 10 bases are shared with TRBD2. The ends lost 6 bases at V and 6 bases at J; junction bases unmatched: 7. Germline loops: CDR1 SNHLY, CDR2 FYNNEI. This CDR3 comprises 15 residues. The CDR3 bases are TGTGCCAGCAGGGCGACTAGCGGGTTGGCCGGGGAGCTGTTTTTT. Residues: CASRATSGLAGELFF. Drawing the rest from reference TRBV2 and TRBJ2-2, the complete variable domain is EPEVTQTPSHQVTQMGQEVILRCVPISNHLYFYWYRQILGQKVEFLVSFYNNEISEKSEIFDDQFSVERPDGSNFTLKIRSTKLEDSAMYFCASRATSGLAGELFFGEGSRLTVL.

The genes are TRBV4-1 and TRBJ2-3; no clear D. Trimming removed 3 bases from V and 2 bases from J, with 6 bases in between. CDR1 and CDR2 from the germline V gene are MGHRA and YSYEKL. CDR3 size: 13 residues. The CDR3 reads CASSQEYTDTQYF. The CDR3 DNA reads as TGCGCCAGCAGCCAGGAGTACACAGATACGCAGTATTTT.

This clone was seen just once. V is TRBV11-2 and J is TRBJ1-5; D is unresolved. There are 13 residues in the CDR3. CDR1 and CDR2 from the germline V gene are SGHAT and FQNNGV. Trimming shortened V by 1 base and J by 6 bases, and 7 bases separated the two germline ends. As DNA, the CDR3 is TGTGCCAGCAGCTTAGTTATAGGTCAGCCCCAGCATTTT. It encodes CASSLVIGQPQHF.

The CDR3 region has the DNA TGTGCCAGCAGCTTAGAGCGCAATGAGCAGTTCTTC. Amino acids: CASSLERNEQFF. The V call is TRBV7-2, the J call TRBJ2-1; the D is unclear. Germline V gives CDR1 SGHTA, CDR2 FQGNSA. This CDR3 comprises 12 residues. The ends were cut back, 1 base at V and 6 bases at J, with 4 bases in the middle.

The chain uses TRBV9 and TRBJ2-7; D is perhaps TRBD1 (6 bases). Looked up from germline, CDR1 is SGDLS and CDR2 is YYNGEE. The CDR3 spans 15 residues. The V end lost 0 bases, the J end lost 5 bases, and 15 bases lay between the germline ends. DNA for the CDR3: TGTGCCAGCAGCGTAGCTACACTGGGACAAAACGAGCAGTACTTC. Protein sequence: CASSVATLGQNEQYF.

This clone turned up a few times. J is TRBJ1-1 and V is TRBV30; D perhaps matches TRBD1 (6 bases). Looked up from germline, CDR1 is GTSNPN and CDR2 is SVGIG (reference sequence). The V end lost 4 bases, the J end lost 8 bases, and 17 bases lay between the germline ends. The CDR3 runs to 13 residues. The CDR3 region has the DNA TGTGCCTGGAACCGGGAGGGGGGATTCGAAGCTTTCTTT. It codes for CAWNREGGFEAFF.

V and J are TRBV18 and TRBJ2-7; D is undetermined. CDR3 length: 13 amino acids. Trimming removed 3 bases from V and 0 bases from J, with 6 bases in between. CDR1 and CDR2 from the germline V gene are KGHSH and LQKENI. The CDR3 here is CASSPPSSYEQYF. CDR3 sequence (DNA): TGTGCCAGCTCACCCCCGAGCTCCTACGAGCAGTACTTC.

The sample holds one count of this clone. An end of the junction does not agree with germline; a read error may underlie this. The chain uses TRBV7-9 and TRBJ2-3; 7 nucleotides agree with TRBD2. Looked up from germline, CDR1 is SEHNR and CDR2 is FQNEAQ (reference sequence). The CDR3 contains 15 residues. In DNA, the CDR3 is TGTGCCAGCAACTTAGTGGGCGGGAGCTCAGATACGCAGTATTTT. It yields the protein CASNLVGGSSDTQYF. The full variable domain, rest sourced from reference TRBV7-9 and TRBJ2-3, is DTGVSQNPRHKITKRGQNVTFRCDPISEHNRLYWYRQTLGQGPEFLTYFQNEAQLEKSRLLSDRFSAERPKGSFSTLEIQRTEQGDSAMYLCASNLVGGSSDTQYFGPGTRLTVL.

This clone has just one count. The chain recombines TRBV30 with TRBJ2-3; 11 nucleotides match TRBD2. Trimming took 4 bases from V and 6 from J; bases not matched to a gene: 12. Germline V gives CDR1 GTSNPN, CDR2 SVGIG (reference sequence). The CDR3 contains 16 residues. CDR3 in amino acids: CAWNAFVLAGADTQYF. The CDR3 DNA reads TGTGCCTGGAACGCGTTTGTACTAGCGGGGGCCGATACGCAGTATTTT.

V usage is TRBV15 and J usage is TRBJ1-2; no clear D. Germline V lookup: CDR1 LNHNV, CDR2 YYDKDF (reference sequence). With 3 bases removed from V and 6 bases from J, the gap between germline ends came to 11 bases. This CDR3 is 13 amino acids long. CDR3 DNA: TGTGCCACCAGCAGCATAGGGCTGGATGGCTACACCTTC. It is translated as CATSSIGLDGYTF.

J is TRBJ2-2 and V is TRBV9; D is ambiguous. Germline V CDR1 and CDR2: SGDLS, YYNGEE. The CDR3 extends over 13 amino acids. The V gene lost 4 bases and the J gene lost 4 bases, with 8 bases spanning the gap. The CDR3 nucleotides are TGTGCCAGCAGCCGGGTGCGCACCGGGGAGCTGTTTTTT. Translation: CASSRVRTGELFF.

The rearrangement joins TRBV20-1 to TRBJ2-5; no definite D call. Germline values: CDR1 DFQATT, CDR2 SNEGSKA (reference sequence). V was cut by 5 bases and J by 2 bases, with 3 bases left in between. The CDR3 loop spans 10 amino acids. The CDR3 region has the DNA TGCAGTGCTCGTCAAGAGACCCAGTACTTC. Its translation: CSARQETQYF.

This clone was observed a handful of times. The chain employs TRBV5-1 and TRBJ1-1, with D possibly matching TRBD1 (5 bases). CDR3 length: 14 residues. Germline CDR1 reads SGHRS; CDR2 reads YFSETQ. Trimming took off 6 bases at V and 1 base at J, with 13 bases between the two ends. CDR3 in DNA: TGCGCCAGCACCCTACAGGACCCGAACACTGAAGCTTTCTTT. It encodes CASTLQDPNTEAFF.

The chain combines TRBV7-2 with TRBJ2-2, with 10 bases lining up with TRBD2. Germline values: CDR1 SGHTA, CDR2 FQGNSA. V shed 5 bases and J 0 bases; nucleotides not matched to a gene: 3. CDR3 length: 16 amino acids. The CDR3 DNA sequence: TGTGCCAGCAGCCTTGGACTAGCGGCGAACACCGGGGAGCTGTTTTTT. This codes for CASSLGLAANTGELFF.

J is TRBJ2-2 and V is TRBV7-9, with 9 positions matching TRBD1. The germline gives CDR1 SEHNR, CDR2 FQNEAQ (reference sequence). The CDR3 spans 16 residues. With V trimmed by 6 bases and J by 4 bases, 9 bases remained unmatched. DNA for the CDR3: TGTGCCAGCAGTTCTCATCGGGACAGGGTCACCGGGGAGCTGTTTTTT. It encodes CASSSHRDRVTGELFF.

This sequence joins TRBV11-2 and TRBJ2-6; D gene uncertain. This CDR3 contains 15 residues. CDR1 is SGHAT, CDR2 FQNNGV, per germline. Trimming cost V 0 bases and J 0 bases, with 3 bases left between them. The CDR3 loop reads CASSLEGSGANVLTF. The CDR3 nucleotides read TGTGCCAGCAGCTTAGAAGGCTCTGGGGCCAACGTCCTGACTTTC.

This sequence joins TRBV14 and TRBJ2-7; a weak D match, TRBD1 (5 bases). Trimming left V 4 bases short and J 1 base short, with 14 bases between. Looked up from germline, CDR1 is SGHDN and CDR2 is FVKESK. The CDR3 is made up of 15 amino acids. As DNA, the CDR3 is TGTGCCAGCAGCCCTTTCGGCACAGGTTCCTACGAGCAGTACTTC. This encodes CASSPFGTGSYEQYF.

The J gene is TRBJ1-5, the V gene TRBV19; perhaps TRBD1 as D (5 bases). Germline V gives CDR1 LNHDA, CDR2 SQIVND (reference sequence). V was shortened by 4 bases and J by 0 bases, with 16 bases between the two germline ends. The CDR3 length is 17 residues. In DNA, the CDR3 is TGTGCCAGTAGTACCACGGGCGGGGCCTATAGCAATCAGCCCCAGCATTTT. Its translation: CASSTTGGAYSNQPQHF.

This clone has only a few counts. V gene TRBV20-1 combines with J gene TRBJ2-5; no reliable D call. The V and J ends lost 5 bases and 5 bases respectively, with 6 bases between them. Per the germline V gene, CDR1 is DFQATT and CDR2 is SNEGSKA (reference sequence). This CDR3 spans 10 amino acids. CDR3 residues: CSAGRETQYF. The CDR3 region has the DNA TGCAGTGCTGGTCGCGAGACCCAGTACTTC.

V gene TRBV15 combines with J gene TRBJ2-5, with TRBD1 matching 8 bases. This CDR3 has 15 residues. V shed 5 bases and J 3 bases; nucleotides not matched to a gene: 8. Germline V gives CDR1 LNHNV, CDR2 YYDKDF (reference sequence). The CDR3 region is CATSPGQGNEETQYF. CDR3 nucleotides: TGTGCCACCAGCCCTGGACAGGGAAACGAAGAGACCCAGTACTTC.

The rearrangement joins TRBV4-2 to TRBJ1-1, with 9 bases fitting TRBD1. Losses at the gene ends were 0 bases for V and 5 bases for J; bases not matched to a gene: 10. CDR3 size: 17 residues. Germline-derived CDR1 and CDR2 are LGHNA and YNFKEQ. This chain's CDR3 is CASSQEGTGISWTEAFF. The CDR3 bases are TGTGCCAGCAGCCAAGAGGGGACAGGGATTAGTTGGACTGAAGCTTTCTTT.

CDR3 loop: CASSGGYSNQPQHF. The CDR3 bases are TGTGCCAGCAGCGGGGGCTATAGCAATCAGCCCCAGCATTTT. The rearrangement links TRBV9 to TRBJ1-5, with a tentative D call TRBD1 (5 bases). The CDR3 contains 14 residues. Per the germline V gene, CDR1 is SGDLS and CDR2 is YYNGEE. Deletions cut 3 bases from V and 0 bases from J, with 7 bases between.

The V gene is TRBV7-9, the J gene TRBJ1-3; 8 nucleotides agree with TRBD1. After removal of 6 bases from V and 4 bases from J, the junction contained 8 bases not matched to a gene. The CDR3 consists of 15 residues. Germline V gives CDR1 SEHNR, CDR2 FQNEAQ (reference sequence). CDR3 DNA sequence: TGTGCCAGCAGTGTGGACAGGGAACGGGGAAACACCATATATTTT. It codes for CASSVDRERGNTIYF.

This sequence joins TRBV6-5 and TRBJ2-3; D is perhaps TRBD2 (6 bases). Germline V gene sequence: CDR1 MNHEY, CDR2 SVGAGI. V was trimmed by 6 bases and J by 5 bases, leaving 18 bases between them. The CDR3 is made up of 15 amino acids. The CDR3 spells CASSSGTPAEDTQYF. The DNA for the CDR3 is TGTGCCAGCAGCTCAGGGACTCCGGCGGAAGATACGCAGTATTTT.

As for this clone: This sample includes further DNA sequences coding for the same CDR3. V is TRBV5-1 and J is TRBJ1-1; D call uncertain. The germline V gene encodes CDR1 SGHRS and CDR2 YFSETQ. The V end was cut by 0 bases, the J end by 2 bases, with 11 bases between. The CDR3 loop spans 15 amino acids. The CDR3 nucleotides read TGCGCCAGCAGCTTGGACGGCAGGCCCAACACTGAAGCTTTCTTT. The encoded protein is CASSLDGRPNTEAFF. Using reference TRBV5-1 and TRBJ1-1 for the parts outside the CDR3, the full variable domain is KAGVTQTPRYLIKTRGQQVTLSCSPISGHRSVSWYQQTPGQGLQFLFEYFSETQRNKGNFPGRFSGRQFSNSRSEMNVSTLELGDSALYLCASSLDGRPNTEAFFGQGTRLTVV.

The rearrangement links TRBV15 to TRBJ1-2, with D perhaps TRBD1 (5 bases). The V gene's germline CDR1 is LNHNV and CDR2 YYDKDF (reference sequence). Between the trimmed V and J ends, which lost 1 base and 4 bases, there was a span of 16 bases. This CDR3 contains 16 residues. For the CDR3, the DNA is TGTGCCACCAGCAGAGCTGGGGTCGGGGGGGGCTATGGCTACACCTTC. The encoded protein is CATSRAGVGGGYGYTF.

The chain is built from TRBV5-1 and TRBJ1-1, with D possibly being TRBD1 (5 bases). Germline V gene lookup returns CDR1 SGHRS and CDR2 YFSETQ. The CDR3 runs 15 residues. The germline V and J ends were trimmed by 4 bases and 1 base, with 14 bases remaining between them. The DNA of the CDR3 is TGCGCCAGCAGCCCGGGGGGAGCAGGGAACACTGAAGCTTTCTTT. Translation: CASSPGGAGNTEAFF. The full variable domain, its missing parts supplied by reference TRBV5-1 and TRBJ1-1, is KAGVTQTPRYLIKTRGQQVTLSCSPISGHRSVSWYQQTPGQGLQFLFEYFSETQRNKGNFPGRFSGRQFSNSRSEMNVSTLELGDSALYLCASSPGGAGNTEAFFGQGTRLTVV.

CDR3 DNA sequence: TGTGCCTGGAGTGTAACTCGTGGGGCCGGGGAGCTGTTTTTT. Amino acids: CAWSVTRGAGELFF. The gene calls are TRBV30 and TRBJ2-2; D not resolved. Germline values: CDR1 GTSNPN, CDR2 SVGIG (reference sequence). V was shortened by 0 bases and J by 6 bases, with 11 bases between the two germline ends. The CDR3 extends over 14 amino acids.

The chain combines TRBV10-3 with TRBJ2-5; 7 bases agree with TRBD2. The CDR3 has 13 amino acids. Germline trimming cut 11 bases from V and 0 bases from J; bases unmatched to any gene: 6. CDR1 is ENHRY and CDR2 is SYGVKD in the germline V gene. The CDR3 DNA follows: TGTGCCGCTGGGGGGGGGTACCAAGAGACCCAGTACTTC. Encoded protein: CAAGGGYQETQYF.